This TCR beta chain was observed in a study of regulatory T cells in long-lasting Graves disease. Regarding the study as a whole: Having only a small sample size may have limited accuracy.

Time point here: newly diagnosed GD, antithyroid drugs for less than 3 months. With RNA extracted from PBMCs as input, the TCR library was made. Investigators prepared the TCR beta libraries by applying iRepertoire HTBI primers and Arm-PCR of CDR3 regions. TCRdb fed the multiplex PCR reads into MiXCR, producing one record per CDR3 protein. The table has around 250,000 distinct CDR3 sequences, 15% to 20% seen once; the top ten hold approximately 20%. This clonotype was observed once. Its specificity is not known. The sequence was collected from a female donor with Graves disease. This specimen consisted of peripheral blood mononuclear cells (PBMCs), obtained at new diagnosis, from a patient treated with antithyroid drugs.

CDR3 sequence: CASSRDSRGDTQYF. Here the CDR3 DNA reads TGTGCCAGCAGTCGCGATAGTCGGGGAGATACGCAGTATTTT. The rearrangement joins TRBV2 to TRBJ2-3; a weak D match, TRBD2 (5 bases). Trimming took 5 bases from V and 5 from J, leaving 14 bases between them. This CDR3 spans 14 amino acids. Germline V gene data show CDR1 as SNHLY and CDR2 as FYNNEI.